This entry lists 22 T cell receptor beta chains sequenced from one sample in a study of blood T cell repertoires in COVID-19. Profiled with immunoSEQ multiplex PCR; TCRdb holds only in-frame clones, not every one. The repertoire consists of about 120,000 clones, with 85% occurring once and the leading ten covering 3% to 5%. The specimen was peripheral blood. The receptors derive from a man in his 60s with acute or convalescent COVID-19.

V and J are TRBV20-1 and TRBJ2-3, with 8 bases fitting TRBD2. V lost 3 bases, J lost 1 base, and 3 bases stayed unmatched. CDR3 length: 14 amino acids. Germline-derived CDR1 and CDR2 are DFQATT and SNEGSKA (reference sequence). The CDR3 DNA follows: TGCAGTGCTAGTTTGCGGGAGGGCACAGATACGCAGTATTTT. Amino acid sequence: CSASLREGTDTQYF.

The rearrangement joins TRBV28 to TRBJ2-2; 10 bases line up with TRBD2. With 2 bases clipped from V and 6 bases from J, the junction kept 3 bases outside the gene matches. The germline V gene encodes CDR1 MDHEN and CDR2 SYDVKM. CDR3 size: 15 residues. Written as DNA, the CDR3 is TGTGCCAGCAGTTTAACTAGCGGGAAGGCCGGGGAGCTGTTTTTT. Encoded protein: CASSLTSGKAGELFF.

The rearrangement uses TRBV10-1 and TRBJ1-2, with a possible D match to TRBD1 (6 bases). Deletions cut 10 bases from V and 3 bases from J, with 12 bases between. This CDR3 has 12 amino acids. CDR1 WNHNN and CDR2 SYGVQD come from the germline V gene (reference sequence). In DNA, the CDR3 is TGCGCCATTTCACAGGGTTACTATGGCTACACCTTC. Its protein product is CAISQGYYGYTF.

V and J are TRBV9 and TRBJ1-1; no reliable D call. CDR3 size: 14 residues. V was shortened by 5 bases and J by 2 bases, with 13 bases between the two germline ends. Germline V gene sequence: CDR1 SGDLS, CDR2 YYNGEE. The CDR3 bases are TGTGCCAGCAGGCCGACGGGAGCAAACACTGAAGCTTTCTTT. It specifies CASRPTGANTEAFF.

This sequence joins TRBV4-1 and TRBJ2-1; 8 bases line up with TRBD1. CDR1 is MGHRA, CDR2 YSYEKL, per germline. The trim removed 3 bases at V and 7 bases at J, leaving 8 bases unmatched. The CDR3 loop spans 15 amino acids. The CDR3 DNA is TGCGCCAGCAGCCAGTCTAGGACAGGGAGGAATGAGCAGTTCTTC. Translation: CASSQSRTGRNEQFF.

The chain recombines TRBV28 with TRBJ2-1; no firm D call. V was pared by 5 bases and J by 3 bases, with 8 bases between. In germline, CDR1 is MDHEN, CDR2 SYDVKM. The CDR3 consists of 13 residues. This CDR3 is CASSPHSYNEQFF. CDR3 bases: TGTGCCAGCAGTCCCCACAGCTACAATGAGCAGTTCTTC.

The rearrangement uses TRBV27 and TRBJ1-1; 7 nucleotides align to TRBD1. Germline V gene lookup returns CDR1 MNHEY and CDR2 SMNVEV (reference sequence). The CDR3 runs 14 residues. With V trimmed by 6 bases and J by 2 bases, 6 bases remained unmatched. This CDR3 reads CASRRQGPNTEAFF. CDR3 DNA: TGTGCCAGCAGAAGACAGGGTCCCAACACTGAAGCTTTCTTT.

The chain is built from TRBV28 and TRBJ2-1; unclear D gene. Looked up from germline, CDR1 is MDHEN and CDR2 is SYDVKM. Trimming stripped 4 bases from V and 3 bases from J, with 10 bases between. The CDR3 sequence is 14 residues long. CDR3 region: CASSSPPGYNEQFF. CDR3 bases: TGTGCCAGCAGTTCACCCCCGGGCTACAATGAGCAGTTCTTC.

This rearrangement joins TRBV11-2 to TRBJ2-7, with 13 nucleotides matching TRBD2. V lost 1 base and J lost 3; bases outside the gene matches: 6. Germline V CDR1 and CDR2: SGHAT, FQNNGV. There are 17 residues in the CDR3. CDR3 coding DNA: TGTGCCAGCAGCTTAGCGAGACTAGCGGGAGGTAACTACGAGCAGTACTTC. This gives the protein CASSLARLAGGNYEQYF.

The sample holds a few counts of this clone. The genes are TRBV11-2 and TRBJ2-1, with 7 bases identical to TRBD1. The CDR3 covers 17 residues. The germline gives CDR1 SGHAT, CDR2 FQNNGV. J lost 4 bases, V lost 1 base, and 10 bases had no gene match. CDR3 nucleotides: TGTGCCAGCAGCTTAGGGTATATGGGCAGGGGGTACAATGAGCAGTTCTTC. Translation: CASSLGYMGRGYNEQFF.

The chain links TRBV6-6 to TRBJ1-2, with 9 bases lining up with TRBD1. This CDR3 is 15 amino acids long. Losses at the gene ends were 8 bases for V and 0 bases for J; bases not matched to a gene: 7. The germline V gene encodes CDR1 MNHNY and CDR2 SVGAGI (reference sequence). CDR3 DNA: TGTGCCAGCTCCGGGACAGGGCAAGCTAACTATGGCTACACCTTC. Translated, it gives CASSGTGQANYGYTF.

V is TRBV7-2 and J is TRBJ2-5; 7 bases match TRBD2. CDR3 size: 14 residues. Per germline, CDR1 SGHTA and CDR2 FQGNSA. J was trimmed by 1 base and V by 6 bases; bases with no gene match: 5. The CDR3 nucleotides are TGTGCCAGCAGACCCTCGGGGGGCCAAGAGACCCAGTACTTC. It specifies CASRPSGGQETQYF.

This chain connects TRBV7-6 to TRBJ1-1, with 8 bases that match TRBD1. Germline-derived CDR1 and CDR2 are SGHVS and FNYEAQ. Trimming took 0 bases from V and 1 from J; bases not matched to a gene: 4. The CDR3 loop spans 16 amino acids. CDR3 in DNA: TGTGCCAGCAGCTTAGCGGGTGGGACAGGGAACACTGAAGCTTTCTTT. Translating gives CASSLAGGTGNTEAFF.

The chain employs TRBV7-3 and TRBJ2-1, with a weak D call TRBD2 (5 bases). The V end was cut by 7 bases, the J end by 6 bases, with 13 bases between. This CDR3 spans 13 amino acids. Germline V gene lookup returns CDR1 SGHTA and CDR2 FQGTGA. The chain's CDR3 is CASTTARGNEQFF. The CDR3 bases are TGTGCCAGCACCACGGCCCGGGGCAATGAGCAGTTCTTC.

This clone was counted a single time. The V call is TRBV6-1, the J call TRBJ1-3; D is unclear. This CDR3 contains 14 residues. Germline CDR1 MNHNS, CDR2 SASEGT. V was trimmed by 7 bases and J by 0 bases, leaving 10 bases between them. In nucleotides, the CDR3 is TGTGCCAGCACCGAACAGAGCTCTGGAAACACCATATATTTT. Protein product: CASTEQSSGNTIYF.

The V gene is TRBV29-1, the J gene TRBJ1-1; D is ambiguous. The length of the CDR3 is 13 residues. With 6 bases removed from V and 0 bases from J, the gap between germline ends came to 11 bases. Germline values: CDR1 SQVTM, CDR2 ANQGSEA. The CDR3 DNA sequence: TGCAGCGTGCCGACGGGGATGAACACTGAAGCTTTCTTT. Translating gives CSVPTGMNTEAFF.

In DNA, the CDR3 is TGTGCCAGCAGCCCAAACACAGGGATTGGCTACACCTTC. Protein: CASSPNTGIGYTF. The chain links TRBV6-2 or TRBV6-3 to TRBJ1-2; a possible D gene is TRBD1 (6 bases). Looked up from germline, CDR1 is MNHEY and CDR2 is SVGEGT. Trimming shortened V by 6 bases and J by 7 bases, and 15 bases separated the two germline ends. The CDR3 is 13 residues long.

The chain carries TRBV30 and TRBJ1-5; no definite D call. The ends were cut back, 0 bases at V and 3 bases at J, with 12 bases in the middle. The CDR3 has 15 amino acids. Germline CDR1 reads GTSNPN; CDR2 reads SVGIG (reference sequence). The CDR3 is CAWSVSRQPNQPQHF. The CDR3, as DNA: TGTGCCTGGAGTGTATCGAGGCAGCCCAATCAGCCCCAGCATTTT.

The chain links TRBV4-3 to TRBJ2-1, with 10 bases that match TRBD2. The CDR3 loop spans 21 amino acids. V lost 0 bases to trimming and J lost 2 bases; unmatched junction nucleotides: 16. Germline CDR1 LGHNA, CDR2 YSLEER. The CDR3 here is CASSQEPPRGLAGVTYNEQFF. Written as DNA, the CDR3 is TGCGCCAGCAGCCAAGAACCCCCCCGGGGCCTAGCGGGAGTCACCTACAATGAGCAGTTCTTC.

The CDR3 region is CASSPSDTANTEAFF. CDR3 nucleotide sequence: TGTGCCAGCTCACCCTCGGACACGGCGAACACTGAAGCTTTCTTT. The chain couples TRBV18 to TRBJ1-1; tentative D call: TRBD1 (5 bases). Trimming stripped 3 bases from V and 1 base from J, with 12 bases between. Germline CDR1 is KGHSH and CDR2 is LQKENI. CDR3 length equals 15 residues.

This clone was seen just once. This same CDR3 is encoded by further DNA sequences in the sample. CDR3 residues: CASSLGGALNEQYF. CDR3 coding DNA: TGTGCCAGCAGTTTAGGAGGGGCGTTAAACGAGCAGTACTTC. The V call is TRBV28, the J call TRBJ2-7, with D tentatively TRBD2 (6 bases). CDR3 length: 14 residues. Trimming took 2 bases from V and 5 from J, leaving 13 bases between them. Per the germline V gene, CDR1 is MDHEN and CDR2 is SYDVKM.

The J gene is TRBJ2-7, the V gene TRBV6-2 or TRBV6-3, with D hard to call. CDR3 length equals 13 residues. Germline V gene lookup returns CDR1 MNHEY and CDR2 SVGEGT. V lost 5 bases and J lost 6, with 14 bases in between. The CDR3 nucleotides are TGTGCCAGCAGTATTCCGAGAGGTTTCGAGCAGTACTTC. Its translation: CASSIPRGFEQYF.